This TCR beta chain was captured by sequencing in a study of T-cell memory formation after mild COVID-19 (TCRdb year 2021). For context, the study as a whole: TCR sequence clusters from the two donors were found to be largely donor specific. The cohort comprised two young, previously healthy adult volunteers, one female and one male. Longitudinal TCRalpha and TCRbeta repertoire sequencing tracked T-cell clones expanding and contracting after mild COVID-19 in a couple of donors.

Ficoll-Paque density gradient centrifugation was the method used to isolate PBMCs. This clonotype was detected a few times. Its antigen is unknown. Base qualities are not recorded, but no much larger clone differs from it by a single base. From the germline V gene, CDR1 is SGHVS and CDR2 is FQNEAQ. Inclusive of the bounding cysteine and phenylalanine, the CDR3 is 16 residues long. Here the CDR3 DNA is all that survives: 48 bases in frame from base 1. V is pruned by 3 bases and J by 4 bases, leaving 11 bases of the junction without a gene match. These reads were obtained on an Illumina NovaSeq 6000. Using 5'RACE with constant-segment primers, TCRalpha and TCRbeta cDNA libraries were constructed, with sample barcodes and unique molecular identifiers added in the process. Trizol reagent was used to extract RNA from every sample. Amplification of the libraries took two PCR steps, and the second step added a second sample barcode plus Illumina TruSeq adapters. Sequencing of the libraries was done on an Illumina NovaSeq, producing 2 x 150 bp paired-end reads. Per the original workflow: Demultiplexing of reads and collapsing into UMI-guided consensus sequences were performed with migec v1.2.7. Using mixcr v2.1.11, the UMI consensuses were aligned to TRA and TRB V and J templates and assembled into clonotypes. A clonotype was counted as expanded or contracted only when both edgeR and NoisET called the clonotype significant, with the noise models trained on biological replicates. edgeR calls used a false discovery rate-adjusted p below 0.01 and a log2 fold-change threshold of 1. As an exploratory analysis of dynamics, max-normalized trajectories of the 1000 most abundant clonotypes were examined by PCA with hierarchical clustering. Each responding clone was given a CD4 or CD8 phenotype based on the CD4+ and CD8+ repertoires, which had been sequenced separately. TCRdb passed the public sequencing reads through fastp at Q25 and MiXCR, retaining productive beta sequences. Here each entry gathers all rows of one CDR3 protein and keeps the most common genes and DNA. TCRdb, rather than the study authors, made the V and J calls. Here the sample has 350,000 to 500,000 distinct CDR3 sequences; about 20% occur a single time. The leading ten clones occupy 7.5% to 9.5% of the sample.

Broad study findings and their caveats: Contracting CD4+ clones turned up mainly in the CM and EM memory subsets, whereas EMRA was where CD8+ clones were enriched. Some responding clones were found in pre-infection memory, which suggests that pre-existing cross-reactive memory T cells took part in the SARS-CoV-2 response. SARS-CoV-2 specificity was not confirmed for the second-wave clones peaking on day 37. The study included only a couple of mild cases, and larger cohorts that include severe cases with pre-infection samples were judged to be necessary. From day 15 to 85, contracting clones showed balanced CD4/CD8 phenotypes, whereas a second wave of clones that expanded from day 15 to 37 leaned towards CD4+.

This clonotype originated in an adult woman who had mild COVID-19 (a few samples of this study predate the infection). The sample titles of this study are shuffled in the database, so cell type and time point are left out; the donor was told from shared clones. The V and J segments used are TRBV7-8 and TRBJ2-7, with 8 bases aligning to TRBD2. Sequenced material: PBMCs or a T cell subset sorted from them (not recorded which). The nucleotide sequence is given as TGTGCCAGCAGCTTGTCTCTGGGACTAGTGGCGTACGAGCAGTACTTC. It translates as CASSLSLGLVAYEQYF.